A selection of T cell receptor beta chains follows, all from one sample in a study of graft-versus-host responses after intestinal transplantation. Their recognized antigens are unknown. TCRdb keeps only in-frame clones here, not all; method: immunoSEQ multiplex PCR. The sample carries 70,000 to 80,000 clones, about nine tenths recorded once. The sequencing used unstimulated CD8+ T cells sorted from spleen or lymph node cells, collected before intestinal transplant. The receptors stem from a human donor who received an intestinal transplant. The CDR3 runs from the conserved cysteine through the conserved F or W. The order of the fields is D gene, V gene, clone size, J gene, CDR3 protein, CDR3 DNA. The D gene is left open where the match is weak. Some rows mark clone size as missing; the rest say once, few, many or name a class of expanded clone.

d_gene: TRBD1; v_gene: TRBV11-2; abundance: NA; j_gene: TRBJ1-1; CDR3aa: CASSHPGGTAFAEAFF; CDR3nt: TGTGCCAGCAGCCACCCGGGCGGGACAGCCTTTGCTGAAGCTTTCTTT
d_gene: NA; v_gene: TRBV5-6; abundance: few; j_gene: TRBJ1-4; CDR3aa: CASSLGEKLFF; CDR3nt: TGTGCCAGCAGCTTGGGGGAGAAACTGTTTTTT
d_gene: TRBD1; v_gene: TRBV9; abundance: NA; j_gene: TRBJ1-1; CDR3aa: CASSVDRGGTEAFF; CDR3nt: TGTGCCAGCAGCGTAGACAGGGGAGGCACTGAAGCTTTCTTT
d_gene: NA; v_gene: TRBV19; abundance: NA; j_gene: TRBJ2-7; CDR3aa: CATTGGEPDYEQYF; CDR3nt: TGCGCCACTACAGGGGGGGAACCTGACTACGAGCAGTACTTC
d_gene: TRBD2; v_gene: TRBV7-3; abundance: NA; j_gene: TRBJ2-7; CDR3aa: CASSPGGGSHEQYF; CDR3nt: TGTGCCAGCAGCCCCGGGGGGGGCAGCCACGAGCAGTACTTC
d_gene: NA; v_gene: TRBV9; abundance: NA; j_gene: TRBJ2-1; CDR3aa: CASSVEDWRYNEQFF; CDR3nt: TGTGCCAGCAGCGTAGAGGACTGGAGATACAATGAGCAGTTCTTC
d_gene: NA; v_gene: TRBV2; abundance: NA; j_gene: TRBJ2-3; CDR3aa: CASSVIGETSTDTQYF; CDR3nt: TGTGCCAGCAGTGTTATCGGAGAAACTAGCACAGATACGCAGTATTTT
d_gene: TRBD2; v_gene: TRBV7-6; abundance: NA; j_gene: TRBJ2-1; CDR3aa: CASSLALLAGGYNEQFF; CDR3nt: TGTGCCAGCAGCTTAGCCCTACTAGCGGGGGGATACAATGAGCAGTTCTTC
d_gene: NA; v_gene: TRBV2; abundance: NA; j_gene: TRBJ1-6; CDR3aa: CASTPRGFWTLHF; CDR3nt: TGTGCCAGCACCCCTCGGGGGTTTTGGACCCTCCACTTT
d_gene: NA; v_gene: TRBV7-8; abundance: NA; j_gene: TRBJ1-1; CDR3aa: CASSWGTGNTEAFF; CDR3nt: TGTGCCAGCAGCTGGGGAACAGGAAACACTGAAGCTTTCTTT
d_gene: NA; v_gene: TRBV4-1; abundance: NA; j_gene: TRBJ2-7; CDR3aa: CASSQPGGSYEQYF; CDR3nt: TGCGCCAGCAGCCAACCCGGAGGCTCCTACGAGCAGTACTTC
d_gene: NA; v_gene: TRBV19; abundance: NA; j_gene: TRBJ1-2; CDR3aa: CASSSDSQLGYGYTF; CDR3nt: TGTGCCAGTAGTTCGGACAGCCAACTGGGCTATGGCTACACCTTC
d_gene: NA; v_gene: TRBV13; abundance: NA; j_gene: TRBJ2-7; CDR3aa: CASSLAATTNYEQYF; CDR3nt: TGTGCCAGCAGCTTAGCAGCCACGACAAACTACGAGCAGTACTTC
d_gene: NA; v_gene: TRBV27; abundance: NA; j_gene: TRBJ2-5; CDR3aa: CASSLSPPQGGRRQYF; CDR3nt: TGTGCCAGCAGTTTATCGCCCCCCCAGGGAGGAAGGCGCCAGTACTTC